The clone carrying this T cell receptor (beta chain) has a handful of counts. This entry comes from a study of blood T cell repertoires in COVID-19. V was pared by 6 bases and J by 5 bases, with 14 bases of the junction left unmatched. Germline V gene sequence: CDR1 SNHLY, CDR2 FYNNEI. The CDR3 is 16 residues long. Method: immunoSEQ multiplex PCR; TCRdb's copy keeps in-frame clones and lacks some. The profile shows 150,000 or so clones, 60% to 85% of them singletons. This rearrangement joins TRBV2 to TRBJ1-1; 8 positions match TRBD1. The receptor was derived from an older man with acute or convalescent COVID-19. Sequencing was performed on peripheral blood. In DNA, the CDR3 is TGTGCCAGCAGCGCCCAGGGGGCGCGACTACGGACTGAAGCTTTCTTT. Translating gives CASSAQGARLRTEAFF.